The entry below describes one T cell receptor (beta chain). The source of the sample is a study of regulatory and conventional T cells in RAG deficiency. V was clipped by 0 bases and J by 10 bases; unmatched bases: 6. This CDR3 has 14 amino acids. In germline, CDR1 is LGHNA, CDR2 YSLEER. Genomic DNA came from blood conventional CD4+ T cells gated CD25-low CD127-high. Measured with immunoSEQ multiplex PCR; TCRdb has only the in-frame clones, and not every one. The sample gives 20,000 to 25,000 clones, approximately 95% of which show up once; 1% to 1.5% is in the top ten. The same sample was also used in a study of regulatory T cells. That report adds: Amplification used 52 TRBV primers and 13 TRBJ primers.

This receptor was identified in a human donor in good health. The rearrangement joins TRBV4-3 to TRBJ1-1, with 9 bases that match TRBD1. The material sequenced was CD25- CD4+ T cells sorted from blood. The CDR3 DNA follows: TGCGCCAGCAGCCAAGATCGGGGGACAGGGACAGCTTTCTTT. Protein: CASSQDRGTGTAFF.